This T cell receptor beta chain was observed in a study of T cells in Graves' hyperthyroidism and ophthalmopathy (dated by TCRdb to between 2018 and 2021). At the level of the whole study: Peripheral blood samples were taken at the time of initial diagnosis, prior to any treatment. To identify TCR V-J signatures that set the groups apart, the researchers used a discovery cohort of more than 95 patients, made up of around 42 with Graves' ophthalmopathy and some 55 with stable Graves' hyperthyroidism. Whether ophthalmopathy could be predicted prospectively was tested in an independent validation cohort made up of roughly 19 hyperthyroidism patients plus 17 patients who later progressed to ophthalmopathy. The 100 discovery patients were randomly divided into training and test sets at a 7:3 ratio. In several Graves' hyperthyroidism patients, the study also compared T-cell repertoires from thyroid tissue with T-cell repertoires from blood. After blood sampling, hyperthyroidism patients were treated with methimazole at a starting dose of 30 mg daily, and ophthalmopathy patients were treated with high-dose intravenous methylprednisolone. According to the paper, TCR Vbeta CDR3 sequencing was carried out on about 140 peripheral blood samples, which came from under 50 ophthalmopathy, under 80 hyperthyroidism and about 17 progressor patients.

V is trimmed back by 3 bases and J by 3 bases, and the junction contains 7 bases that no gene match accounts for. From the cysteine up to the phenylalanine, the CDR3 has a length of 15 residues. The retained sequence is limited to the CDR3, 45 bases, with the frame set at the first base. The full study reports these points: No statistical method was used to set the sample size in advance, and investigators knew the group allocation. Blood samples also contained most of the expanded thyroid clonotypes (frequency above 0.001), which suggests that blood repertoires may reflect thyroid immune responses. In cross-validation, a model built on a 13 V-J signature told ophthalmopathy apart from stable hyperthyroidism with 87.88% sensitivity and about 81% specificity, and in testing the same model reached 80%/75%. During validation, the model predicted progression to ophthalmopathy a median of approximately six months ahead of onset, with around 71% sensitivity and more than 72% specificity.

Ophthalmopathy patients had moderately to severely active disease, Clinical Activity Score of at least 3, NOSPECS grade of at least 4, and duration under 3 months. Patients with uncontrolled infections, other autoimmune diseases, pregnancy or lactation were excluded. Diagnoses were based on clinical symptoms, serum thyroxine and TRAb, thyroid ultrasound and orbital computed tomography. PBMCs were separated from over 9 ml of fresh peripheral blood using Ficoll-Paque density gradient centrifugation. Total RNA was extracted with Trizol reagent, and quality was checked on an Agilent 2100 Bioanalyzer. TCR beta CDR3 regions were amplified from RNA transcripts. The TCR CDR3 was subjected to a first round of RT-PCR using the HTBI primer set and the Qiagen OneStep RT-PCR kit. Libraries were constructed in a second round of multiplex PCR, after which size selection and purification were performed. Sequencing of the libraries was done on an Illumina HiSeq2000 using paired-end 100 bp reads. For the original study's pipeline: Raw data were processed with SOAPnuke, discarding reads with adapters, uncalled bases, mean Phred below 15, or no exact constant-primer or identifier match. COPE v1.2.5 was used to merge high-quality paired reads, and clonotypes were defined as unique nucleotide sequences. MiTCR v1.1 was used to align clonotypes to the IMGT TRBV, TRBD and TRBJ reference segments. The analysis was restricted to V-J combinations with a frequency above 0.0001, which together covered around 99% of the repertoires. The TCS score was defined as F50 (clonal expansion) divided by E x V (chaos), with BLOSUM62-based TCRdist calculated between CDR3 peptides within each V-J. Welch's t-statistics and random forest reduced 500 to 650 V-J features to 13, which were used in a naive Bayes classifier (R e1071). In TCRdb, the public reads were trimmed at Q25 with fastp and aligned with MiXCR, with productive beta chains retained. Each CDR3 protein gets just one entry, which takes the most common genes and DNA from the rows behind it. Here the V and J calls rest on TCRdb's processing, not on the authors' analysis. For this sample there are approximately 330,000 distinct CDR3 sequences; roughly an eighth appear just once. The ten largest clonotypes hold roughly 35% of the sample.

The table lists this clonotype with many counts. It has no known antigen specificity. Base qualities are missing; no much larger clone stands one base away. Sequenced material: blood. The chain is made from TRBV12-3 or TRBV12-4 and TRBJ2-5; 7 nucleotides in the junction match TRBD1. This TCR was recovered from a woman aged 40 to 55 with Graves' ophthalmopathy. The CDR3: CASSFKGTDKETQYF. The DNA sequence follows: TGTGCCAGCAGTTTTAAGGGGACAGATAAAGAGACCCAGTACTTC.